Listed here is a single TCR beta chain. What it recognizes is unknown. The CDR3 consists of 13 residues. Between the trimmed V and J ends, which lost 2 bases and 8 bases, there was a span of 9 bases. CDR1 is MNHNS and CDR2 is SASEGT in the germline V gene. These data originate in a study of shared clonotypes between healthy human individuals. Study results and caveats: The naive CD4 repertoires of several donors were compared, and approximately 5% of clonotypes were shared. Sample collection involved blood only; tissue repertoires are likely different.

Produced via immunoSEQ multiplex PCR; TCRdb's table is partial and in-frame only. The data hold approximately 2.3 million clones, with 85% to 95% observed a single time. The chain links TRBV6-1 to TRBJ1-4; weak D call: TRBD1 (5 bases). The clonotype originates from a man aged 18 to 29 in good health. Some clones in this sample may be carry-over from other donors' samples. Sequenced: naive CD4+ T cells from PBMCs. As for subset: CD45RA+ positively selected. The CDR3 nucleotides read TGTGCCAGCAGTGAACAGGGAGGCGAAAAACTGTTTTTT. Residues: CASSEQGGEKLFF.